One sample yielded the 20 T cell receptor beta chains listed below, sequenced in a study of cytomegalovirus exposure and HLA in healthy donors. PCR involved 60 Vbeta and 13 Jbeta primers. Method: immunoSEQ multiplex PCR; TCRdb's copy keeps in-frame clones and lacks some. The table shows under 200,000 clones, with around 80% occurring only once. The sample taken for sequencing was PBMCs. The source is a woman aged 35 to 49 in good health and CMV-seronegative.

The chain carries TRBV28 and TRBJ2-2; TRBD2 matches at 9 bases. The V gene's germline CDR1 is MDHEN and CDR2 SYDVKM. The length of the CDR3 is 14 residues. V lost 5 bases and J lost 8; bases outside the gene matches: 6. Here the CDR3 reads CASSLSGRTGELFF. The CDR3 DNA follows: TGTGCCAGCAGTCTTAGCGGGAGAACTGGGGAGCTGTTTTTT.

This sequence joins TRBV7-6 and TRBJ2-1, with 8 bases matching TRBD2. In germline, CDR1 is SGHVS, CDR2 FNYEAQ. The CDR3 is made up of 16 amino acids. V lost 2 bases to trimming and J lost 4 bases; unmatched junction nucleotides: 7. CDR3 DNA sequence: TGTGCCAGCAGCTTAAGTTCCGGGGGGGCTTACAATGAGCAGTTCTTC. Protein sequence: CASSLSSGGAYNEQFF.

This chain connects TRBV9 to TRBJ2-2; the D gene is possibly TRBD2 (6 bases). This CDR3 has 15 residues. V was pared by 3 bases and J by 6 bases, with 15 bases between. In germline, CDR1 is SGDLS, CDR2 YYNGEE. The CDR3 sequence is CASSDTGSVPGELFF. The CDR3 bases are TGTGCCAGCAGCGATACCGGGAGTGTCCCCGGGGAGCTGTTTTTT.

V usage is TRBV2 and J usage is TRBJ1-4; tentatively, D is TRBD1 (5 bases). The V gene lost 2 bases and the J gene lost 7 bases, with 11 bases spanning the gap. The CDR3 is 14 residues long. From germline, CDR1 is SNHLY and CDR2 FYNNEI. CDR3 protein: CASSEWAGREKLFF. The CDR3 nucleotides are TGTGCCAGCAGTGAATGGGCAGGGCGTGAAAAACTGTTTTTT.

The chain carries TRBV6-6 and TRBJ2-7; tentatively, D is TRBD1 (8 bases). The germline V and J ends were trimmed by 5 bases and 3 bases, with 14 bases remaining between them. The CDR3 totals 14 residues. The germline V gene encodes CDR1 MNHNY and CDR2 SVGAGI (reference sequence). CDR3 nucleotides: TGTGCCAGCAGTGGAACAGGGGGGGGCTACGAGCAGTACTTC. Translated, it gives CASSGTGGGYEQYF.

V gene TRBV19 combines with J gene TRBJ1-2; weak D call: TRBD1 (6 bases). This CDR3 is built from 14 residues. V was cut by 0 bases and J by 8 bases, with 13 bases left in between. Germline CDR1 LNHDA, CDR2 SQIVND (reference sequence). CDR3 coding DNA: TGTGCCAGTAGTATAGATATAACAGGGTACGGCTACACCTTC. The encoded protein is CASSIDITGYGYTF.

This clone showed up just once. The V gene is TRBV5-1, the J gene TRBJ2-1; 8 bases are a match to TRBD2. The germline V gene encodes CDR1 SGHRS and CDR2 YFSETQ. V trimming: 7 bases; J trimming: 0 bases; junction bases outside the gene matches: 9. The length of the CDR3 is 16 residues. The CDR3 DNA reads TGCGCCAGCTCCCTCGGCGGGAGGAACTCCTACAATGAGCAGTTCTTC. Residues: CASSLGGRNSYNEQFF.

The chain recombines TRBV5-1 with TRBJ2-2, with a tentative D call TRBD1 (6 bases). The CDR3 extends over 17 amino acids. The ends were cut back, 0 bases at V and 0 bases at J, with 12 bases in the middle. Germline CDR1 and CDR2: SGHRS and YFSETQ. The DNA of the CDR3 is TGCGCCAGCAGCTTGGTATTAGGACAGTCGAACACCGGGGAGCTGTTTTTT. Its translation: CASSLVLGQSNTGELFF.

In its sample, this clone was seen once. The rearrangement uses TRBV5-5 and TRBJ1-1; D perhaps matches TRBD1 (6 bases). The CDR3 length is 16 residues. Germline lookup yields CDR1 SGHKS and CDR2 YYEKEE (reference sequence). Trimming left V 0 bases short and J 5 bases short, with 17 bases between. The CDR3 spells CASSLAGGLGGTEAFF. CDR3 nucleotide sequence: TGTGCCAGCAGCTTGGCGGGGGGGCTGGGGGGAACTGAAGCTTTCTTT.

The V call is TRBV5-1, the J call TRBJ2-3; a possible D gene is TRBD2 (6 bases). Trimming stripped 4 bases from V and 2 bases from J, with 14 bases between. The germline V gene has CDR1 SGHRS and CDR2 YFSETQ. The CDR3 covers 15 residues. The CDR3, as DNA: TGCGCCAGCAGCAGGATAGGGGAGGCCACAGATACGCAGTATTTT. It translates to CASSRIGEATDTQYF.

This sequence joins TRBV6-1 and TRBJ2-2; TRBD2 aligns across 10 bases. Germline-derived CDR1 and CDR2 are MNHNS and SASEGT. CDR3 size: 16 residues. The V and J ends lost 1 base and 9 bases, in that order; junction bases with no gene match: 8. DNA of the CDR3: TGTGCCAGCAGTGAAGTTACCGGGACTAGCGATCGGGAGCTGTTTTTT. Translated: CASSEVTGTSDRELFF.

This rearrangement joins TRBV29-1 to TRBJ1-3, with a possible D match to TRBD1 (6 bases). The CDR3 runs to 16 residues. Germline V CDR1 and CDR2: SQVTM, ANQGSEA. V lost 0 bases to trimming and J lost 2 bases, with 14 bases between them. The CDR3 nucleotides are TGCAGCGTTGAAGATCTACCCGACAGGACTGGAAACACCATATATTTT. This translates into CSVEDLPDRTGNTIYF.

A word on this clone: A junction boundary mismatches the germline segment, possibly from a read error. The chain has TRBV7-9 and TRBJ1-4; D is perhaps TRBD1 (5 bases). Per the germline V gene, CDR1 is SEHNR and CDR2 is FQNEAQ (reference sequence). The CDR3 consists of 13 residues. CDR3 sequence reads: CSSSLPGGEKLFF. DNA for the CDR3: TGTTCCAGCAGCTTACCCGGGGGTGAAAAACTGTTTTTT.

This clone was seen only a few times. The chain combines TRBV4-3 with TRBJ1-4, with a tentative D call TRBD1 (5 bases). This CDR3 has 16 amino acids. V was clipped by 1 base and J by 8 bases, with 17 bases between them. The germline V gene has CDR1 LGHNA and CDR2 YSLEER. The CDR3 region has the DNA TGCGCCAGCAGCCAAGGGCGGCAGGGCCGTGGGGAAAAACTGTTTTTT. This gives the protein CASSQGRQGRGEKLFF.

This clone was recorded only once. In DNA, the CDR3 is TGTGCCACCAGCAGAGATCGCGGTGCCTCTGGAAACACCATATATTTT. Its protein is CATSRDRGASGNTIYF. The V and J genes are TRBV15 and TRBJ1-3; no reliable D call. The CDR3 consists of 16 residues. V was cut by 0 bases and J by 0 bases, with 9 bases left in between. In germline, CDR1 is LNHNV, CDR2 YYDKDF (reference sequence).

The gene calls are TRBV19 and TRBJ1-1; maybe TRBD1 (5 bases). Germline V gene sequence: CDR1 LNHDA, CDR2 SQIVND (reference sequence). V shed 6 bases and J shed 0 bases, with 8 bases lying between them. The CDR3 spans 13 residues. The CDR3 spells CASRWGLNTEAFF. CDR3 in DNA: TGTGCCAGTAGATGGGGCTTGAACACTGAAGCTTTCTTT.

This rearrangement joins TRBV4-3 to TRBJ2-1; no clear D gene. Per the germline V gene, CDR1 is LGHNA and CDR2 is YSLEER. The CDR3 extends over 16 amino acids. Trimming shortened V by 0 bases and J by 7 bases, and 16 bases separated the two germline ends. CDR3 amino acids: CASSQDRVFRVNEQFF. CDR3 bases: TGCGCCAGCAGCCAAGATCGGGTGTTTCGGGTGAATGAGCAGTTCTTC.

With respect to this clone: An end of the junction differs from the germline gene, which may be a read error. This chain links TRBV6-1 with TRBJ1-3; no firm D call. CDR3 length equals 13 residues. Per the germline V gene, CDR1 is MNHNS and CDR2 is SASEGT. For the CDR3, the DNA is TGTGCCAGCAGCGAAGGGAGAAGAAACACCATATATTTT. Translating it yields CASSEGRRNTIYF.

The chain couples TRBV5-1 to TRBJ2-1, with 11 bases identical to TRBD2. V lost 4 bases to trimming and J lost 8 bases; unmatched junction nucleotides: 8. The germline V gene has CDR1 SGHRS and CDR2 YFSETQ. The length of the CDR3 is 15 residues. The CDR3 DNA reads TGCGCCAGCAGCAGCTTAGCGGGGGGGCACGATGAGCAGTTCTTC. This encodes CASSSLAGGHDEQFF.

The genes are TRBV19 and TRBJ1-4, with TRBD1 matching over 7 bases. Looked up from germline, CDR1 is LNHDA and CDR2 is SQIVND (reference sequence). This CDR3 is 15 amino acids long. V gave up 5 bases and J gave up 4 bases; unmatched junction bases: 7. CDR3 sequence (DNA): TGTGCCAGTAGTTCCTCCGGGACAGTTAATGAAAAACTGTTTTTT. Its translation is CASSSSGTVNEKLFF.